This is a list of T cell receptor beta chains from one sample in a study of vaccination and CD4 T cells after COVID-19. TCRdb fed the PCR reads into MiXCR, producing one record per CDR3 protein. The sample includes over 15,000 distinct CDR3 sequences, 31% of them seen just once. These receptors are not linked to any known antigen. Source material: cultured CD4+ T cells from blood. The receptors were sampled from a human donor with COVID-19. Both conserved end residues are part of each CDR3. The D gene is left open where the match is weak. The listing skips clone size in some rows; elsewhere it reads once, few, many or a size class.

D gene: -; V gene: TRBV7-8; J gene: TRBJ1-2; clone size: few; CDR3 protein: CASSLGTARKSNYGYTF; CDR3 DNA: TGTGCCAGCAGCTTAGGGACAGCCCGAAAATCTAACTATGGCTACACCTTC
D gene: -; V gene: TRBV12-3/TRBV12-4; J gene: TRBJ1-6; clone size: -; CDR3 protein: CASSLGGMGSPLHF; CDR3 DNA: TGTGCCAGCAGTTTAGGGGGGATGGGGTCACCCCTCCACTTT
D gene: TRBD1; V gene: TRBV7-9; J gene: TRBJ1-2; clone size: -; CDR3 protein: CASSLAGQGSYGYTF; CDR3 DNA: TGTGCCAGCAGCTTAGCTGGACAGGGAAGCTATGGCTACACCTTC
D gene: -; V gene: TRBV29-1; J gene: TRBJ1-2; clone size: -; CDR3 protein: CGVAWAWGYTF; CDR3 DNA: TGCGGCGTTGCCTGGGCGTGGGGCTACACCTTC
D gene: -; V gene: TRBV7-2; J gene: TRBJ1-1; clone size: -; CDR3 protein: CASSDGPGTEAFF; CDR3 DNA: TGTGCCAGCAGCGACGGGCCGGGCACTGAAGCTTTCTTT
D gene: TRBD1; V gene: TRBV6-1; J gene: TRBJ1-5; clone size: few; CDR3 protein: CASSKDREDQPQHF; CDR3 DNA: TGTGCCAGCAGTAAGGACAGGGAAGATCAGCCCCAGCATTTT
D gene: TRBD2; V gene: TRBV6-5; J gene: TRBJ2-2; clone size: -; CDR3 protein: CASSYKRGTGELFF; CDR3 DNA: TGTGCCAGCAGTTACAAGCGGGGGACCGGGGAGCTGTTTTTT
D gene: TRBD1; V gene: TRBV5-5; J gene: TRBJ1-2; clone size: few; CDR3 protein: CASSDSLGNIVGTGGPNYGYTF; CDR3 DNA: TGTGCCAGCAGCGATTCGCTGGGAAACATTGTGGGGACAGGGGGTCCCAACTATGGCTACACCTTC
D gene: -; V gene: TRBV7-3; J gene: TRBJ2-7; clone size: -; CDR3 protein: CASSLSPGKGSEQYF; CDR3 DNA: TGTGCCAGCAGCTTATCCCCCGGTAAGGGTAGCGAGCAGTACTTC
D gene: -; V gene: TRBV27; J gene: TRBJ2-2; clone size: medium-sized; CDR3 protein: CASSDGGLGTGELFF; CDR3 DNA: TGTGCCAGCAGTGACGGGGGCCTAGGGACCGGGGAGCTGTTTTTT
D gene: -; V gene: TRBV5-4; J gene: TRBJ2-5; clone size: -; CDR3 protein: CASSLIGGVLRFIETQYF; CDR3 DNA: TGTGCCAGCAGCTTGATCGGGGGCGTGCTAAGATTTATAGAGACCCAGTACTTC
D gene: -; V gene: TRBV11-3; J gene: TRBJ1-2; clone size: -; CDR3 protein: CASSLANYGYTF; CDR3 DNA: TGTGCCAGCAGCTTAGCGAACTATGGCTACACCTTC
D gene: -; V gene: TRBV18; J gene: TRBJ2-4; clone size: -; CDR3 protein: CASSPEVAGAKNIQYF; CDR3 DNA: TGTGCCAGCTCACCAGAGGTCGCTGGAGCCAAAAACATTCAGTACTTC
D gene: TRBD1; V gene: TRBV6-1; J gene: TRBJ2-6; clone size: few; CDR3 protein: CASSLDRAAGANVLTF; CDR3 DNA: TGTGCCAGCAGTCTCGACAGGGCGGCTGGGGCCAACGTCCTGACTTTC
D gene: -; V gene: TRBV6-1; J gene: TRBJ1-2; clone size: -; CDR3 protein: CASSPLDSRGYTF; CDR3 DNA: TGTGCCAGCAGTCCCCTCGACTCCCGGGGCTACACCTTC
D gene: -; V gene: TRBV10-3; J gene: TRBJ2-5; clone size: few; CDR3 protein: CATGGGKETQYF; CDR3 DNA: TGTGCCACCGGTGGGGGAAAAGAGACCCAGTACTTC
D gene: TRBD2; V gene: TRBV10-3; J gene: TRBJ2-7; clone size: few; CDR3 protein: CAISDPTSGVIYEQYF; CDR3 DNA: TGTGCCATCAGTGACCCGACTAGCGGGGTTATCTACGAGCAGTACTTC
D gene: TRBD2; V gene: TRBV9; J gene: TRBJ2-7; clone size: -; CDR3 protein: CASSVGTSVYEQYF; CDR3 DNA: TGTGCCAGCAGCGTCGGGACTAGTGTCTACGAGCAGTACTTC
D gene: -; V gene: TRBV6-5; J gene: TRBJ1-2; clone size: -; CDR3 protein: CASSYPGGSFRGGYTF; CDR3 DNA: TGTGCCAGCAGTTACCCCGGCGGGTCCTTCCGAGGTGGCTACACCTTC
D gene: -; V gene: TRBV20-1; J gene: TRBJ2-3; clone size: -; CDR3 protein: CSARHEGVGTDTQYF; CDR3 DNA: TGCAGTGCTAGGCATGAAGGCGTGGGCACAGATACGCAGTATTTT
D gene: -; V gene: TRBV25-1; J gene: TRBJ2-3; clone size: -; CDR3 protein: CASSEPGAQLTDTQYF; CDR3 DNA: TGTGCCAGCAGTGAACCAGGGGCTCAACTCACAGATACGCAGTATTTT
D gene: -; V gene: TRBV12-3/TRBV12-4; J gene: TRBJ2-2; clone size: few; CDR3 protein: CASSPARGAEGGLFF; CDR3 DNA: TGTGCCAGCAGCCCCGCCAGGGGGGCCGAGGGAGGGCTGTTTTTT
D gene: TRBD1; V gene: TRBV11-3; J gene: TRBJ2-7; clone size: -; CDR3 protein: CASSIRRTGESYEQYF; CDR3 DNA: TGTGCCAGCAGCATTCGGAGGACAGGGGAGTCCTACGAGCAGTACTTC
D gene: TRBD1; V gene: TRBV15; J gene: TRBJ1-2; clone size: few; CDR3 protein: CATSRTGGADGYTF; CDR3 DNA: TGTGCCACCAGCAGAACAGGGGGCGCCGATGGCTACACCTTC
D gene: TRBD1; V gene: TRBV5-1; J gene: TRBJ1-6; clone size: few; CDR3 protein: CASSSDRGQTPLHF; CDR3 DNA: TGCGCCAGCAGCTCGGACAGGGGGCAAACACCCCTCCACTTT
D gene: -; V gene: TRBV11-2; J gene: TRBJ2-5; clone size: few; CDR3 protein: CASSLEGETQYF; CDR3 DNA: TGTGCCAGCAGCTTAGAGGGAGAGACCCAGTACTTC
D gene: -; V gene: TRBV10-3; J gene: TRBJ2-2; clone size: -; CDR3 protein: CAISGPGPTGELFF; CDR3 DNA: TGTGCCATCAGTGGGCCGGGACCAACCGGGGAGCTGTTTTTT
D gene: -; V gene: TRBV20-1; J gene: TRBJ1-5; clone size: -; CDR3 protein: CSARAGGNQPQHF; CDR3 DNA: TGCAGTGCTAGGGCAGGGGGCAATCAGCCCCAGCATTTT
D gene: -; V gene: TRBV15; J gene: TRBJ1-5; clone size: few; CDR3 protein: CATSRGLGGQPQHF; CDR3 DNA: TGTGCCACCAGCAGAGGGTTAGGAGGGCAGCCCCAGCATTTT
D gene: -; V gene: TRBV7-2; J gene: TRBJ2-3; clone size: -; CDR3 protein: CASSRGGGGPVDTQYF; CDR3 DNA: TGTGCCAGCAGCCGAGGTGGGGGGGGGCCGGTAGATACGCAGTATTTT
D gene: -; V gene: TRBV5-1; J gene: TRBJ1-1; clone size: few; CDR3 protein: CASSLEGGSNTEAFF; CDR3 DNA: TGCGCCAGCAGCTTAGAAGGGGGGTCGAACACTGAAGCTTTCTTT